Following are 22 T cell receptor beta chains from one sample sequenced in a study of identical twins. TCRdb passed the 5' RACE reads through MiXCR, listing each CDR3 protein once. The sample contains over 200,000 distinct CDR3 sequences, roughly 10% of which appear only once. The sample consisted of memory (CD45RO+) T cells sorted from blood. The receptors here all came from a woman under 30 in good health.

This clonotype was observed many times. The chain combines TRBV7-9 with TRBJ2-7; D call uncertain. The CDR3 is made up of 13 amino acids. CDR1 and CDR2 (germline): SEHNR, FQNEAQ (reference sequence). V was cut by 1 base and J by 3 bases, with 7 bases left in between. The CDR3 DNA reads TGTGCCAGCAGCTTAGAGTCGGGCTACGAGCAGTACTTC. Translated: CASSLESGYEQYF.

The chain is built from TRBV7-9 and TRBJ1-3, with D uncertain. The V gene's germline CDR1 is SEHNR and CDR2 FQNEAQ (reference sequence). V gave up 3 bases and J gave up 4 bases, with 7 bases separating them. The CDR3 runs to 13 residues. The CDR3 sequence is CASSLTVGNTIYF. DNA of the CDR3: TGTGCCAGCAGCTTGACTGTAGGAAACACCATATATTTT.

This clonotype was counted at least ten times. The chain uses TRBV5-5 and TRBJ1-5; weak D call: TRBD1 (6 bases). CDR1 and CDR2 from the germline V gene are SGHKS and YYEKEE (reference sequence). The CDR3 spans 15 residues. V was cut by 0 bases and J by 6 bases, with 13 bases left in between. The CDR3 loop is CASSLATGRAQPQHF. The CDR3 coding sequence is TGTGCCAGCAGCTTGGCCACAGGGAGGGCTCAGCCCCAGCATTTT.

At least ten counts were recorded for this clonotype. The chain has TRBV5-1 and TRBJ2-3, with D perhaps given as TRBD1 or TRBD2 (6 bases each). The CDR3 is 15 amino acids. CDR1 is SGHRS, CDR2 YFSETQ, per germline. Trimming cost V 4 bases and J 5 bases, with 17 bases left between them. The CDR3 region has the DNA TGCGCCAGCAGCCCTATATGGGGGGCACAAGATACGCAGTATTTT. Translation gives CASSPIWGAQDTQYF.

This clonotype has a count of ten or more. The chain links TRBV20-1 to TRBJ1-4; 9 nucleotides align to TRBD1. Per the germline V gene, CDR1 is DFQATT and CDR2 is SNEGSKA (reference sequence). The CDR3 has 13 residues. Unmatched junction bases numbered 4, after V lost 5 bases and J lost 6 bases. CDR3 coding DNA: TGCAGTGCTTACGGGACAGGGCATGAAAAACTGTTTTTT. This encodes CSAYGTGHEKLFF.

The table lists this clonotype with a few counts. The gene calls are TRBV29-1 and TRBJ2-1; D is uncertain. The CDR3 runs 12 residues. Trimming removed 1 base from V and 7 bases from J, with 8 bases in between. From germline, CDR1 is SQVTM and CDR2 ANQGSEA. In DNA form, the CDR3 reads TGCAGCGTTGAAGTCTTCGTTAATGAGCAGTTCTTC. Encoded protein: CSVEVFVNEQFF.

This clonotype turned up a few times. The chain uses TRBV5-1 and TRBJ2-2; 10 positions agree with TRBD1. V lost 5 bases to trimming and J lost 2 bases; unmatched junction nucleotides: 3. This CDR3 comprises 15 residues. Germline values: CDR1 SGHRS, CDR2 YFSETQ. In nucleotides, the CDR3 is TGCGCCAGCAGGGGACAGGGGCAAAACACCGGGGAGCTGTTTTTT. The encoded protein is CASRGQGQNTGELFF.

In its sample, this clonotype was seen many times. The chain joins TRBV7-8 to TRBJ2-7, with D hard to call. V was pared by 7 bases and J by 0 bases, with 19 bases between. This CDR3 spans 16 amino acids. Germline V lookup: CDR1 SGHVS, CDR2 FQNEAQ. The CDR3 bases are TGTGCCAGCACCCTTATGGGCCGCCAGAACTCCTACGAGCAGTACTTC. This sequence encodes CASTLMGRQNSYEQYF. Drawing the rest from reference TRBV7-8 and TRBJ2-7, the complete variable domain is GAGVSQSPRYKVAKRGQDVALRCDPISGHVSLFWYQQALGQGPEFLTYFQNEAQLDKSGLPSDRFFAERPEGSVSTLKIQRTQQEDSAVYLCASTLMGRQNSYEQYFGPGTRLTVT.

The V and J genes are TRBV5-1 and TRBJ1-3; possibly TRBD1 for D (5 bases). Germline values: CDR1 SGHRS, CDR2 YFSETQ. V was cut by 0 bases and J by 6 bases, with 10 bases left in between. This CDR3 spans 14 amino acids. CDR3 nucleotides: TGCGCCAGCAGCTTGGGCCAGGGAGCAAACACCATATATTTT. Translated: CASSLGQGANTIYF.

This rearrangement joins TRBV30 to TRBJ2-7, with 8 bases matching TRBD1. CDR1 and CDR2 (germline): GTSNPN, SVGIG (reference sequence). The ends lost 2 bases at V and 6 bases at J; junction bases unmatched: 12. The CDR3 is made up of 15 amino acids. The CDR3 DNA sequence: TGTGCCTGGAGTCGTCCGGGGACAGGTGCTAGCGAGCAGTACTTC. This encodes CAWSRPGTGASEQYF.

This clonotype was detected ten times or more. The chain combines TRBV6-5 with TRBJ2-7; 7 bases are shared with TRBD2. V lost 2 bases and J lost 6; bases outside the gene matches: 7. Germline V gene lookup returns CDR1 MNHEY and CDR2 SVGAGI. The CDR3 loop spans 14 amino acids. CDR3 bases: TGTGCCAGCAGTTACCTAAGCGGGGTAGGCGAGCAGTACTTC. Translating gives CASSYLSGVGEQYF.

This clonotype appeared many times. The chain is built from TRBV15 and TRBJ2-1; 9 nucleotides align to TRBD2. This CDR3 has 15 residues. V shed 5 bases and J 4 bases; nucleotides not matched to a gene: 6. CDR1 and CDR2 from the germline V gene are LNHNV and YYDKDF (reference sequence). The CDR3 sequence: CATSGVAGDYNEQFF. For the CDR3, the DNA is TGTGCCACCAGCGGGGTAGCGGGAGATTACAATGAGCAGTTCTTC. Drawing the rest from reference TRBV15 and TRBJ2-1, the complete variable domain is DAMVIQNPRYQVTQFGKPVTLSCSQTLNHNVMYWYQQKSSQAPKLLFHYYDKDFNNEADTPDNFQSRRPNTSFCFLDIRSPGLGDTAMYLCATSGVAGDYNEQFFGPGTRLTVL.

The sample holds a few counts of this clonotype. The J gene is TRBJ2-1, the V gene TRBV7-8; 7 bases fit TRBD2. Per germline, CDR1 SGHVS and CDR2 FQNEAQ. With V trimmed by 3 bases and J by 9 bases, 11 bases remained unmatched. The CDR3 contains 15 residues. CDR3 DNA sequence: TGTGCCAGCAGCTTGGCGGGAGAGGTTGGGACTGAGCAGTTCTTC. It translates to CASSLAGEVGTEQFF.

The sample holds many counts of this clonotype. The V call is TRBV12-3 or TRBV12-4, the J call TRBJ1-1; TRBD1 might be the D (6 bases). V was pared by 2 bases and J by 1 base, with 11 bases between. This CDR3 region has 15 residues. The CDR3 DNA is TGTGCCAGCAGTTTATCGGGGGCGGGGAACACTGAAGCTTTCTTT. Encoded protein: CASSLSGAGNTEAFF.

The chain carries TRBV5-1 and TRBJ2-1; 7 bases line up with TRBD1. J lost 7 bases, V lost 4 bases, and 8 bases had no gene match. The CDR3 contains 14 residues. Germline V gene lookup returns CDR1 SGHRS and CDR2 YFSETQ. CDR3 in DNA: TGCGCCAGCAGCGAACGGACAGGTATGAATGAGCAGTTCTTC. Its protein is CASSERTGMNEQFF. Full variable domain (remainder filled in from reference TRBV5-1 and TRBJ2-1): KAGVTQTPRYLIKTRGQQVTLSCSPISGHRSVSWYQQTPGQGLQFLFEYFSETQRNKGNFPGRFSGRQFSNSRSEMNVSTLELGDSALYLCASSERTGMNEQFFGPGTRLTVL.

Ten or more counts support this clonotype. This sequence joins TRBV2 and TRBJ1-1; the D is unclear. V was trimmed by 6 bases and J by 4 bases, leaving 9 bases between them. The CDR3 has 12 residues. Germline CDR1 SNHLY, CDR2 FYNNEI. The DNA of the CDR3 is TGTGCCAGCAGGCCCTGGGGCACTGAAGCTTTCTTT. It specifies CASRPWGTEAFF.

This clonotype was seen many times. The rearrangement links TRBV20-1 to TRBJ1-1; 7 bases fit TRBD1. Germline CDR1 and CDR2: DFQATT and SNEGSKA (reference sequence). V shed 2 bases, J shed 1 base, and the junction held 4 bases outside the gene matches. The CDR3 is 14 residues long. Here the CDR3 reads CSARRQGSNTEAFF. CDR3 nucleotide sequence: TGCAGTGCTAGAAGACAGGGATCGAACACTGAAGCTTTCTTT.

This clonotype was found a few times. The J gene is TRBJ2-1, the V gene TRBV7-3, with 7 bases aligning to TRBD1. Germline lookup yields CDR1 SGHTA and CDR2 FQGTGA. The CDR3 has 15 residues. V dropped 5 bases and J dropped 8; count of bases not matched to a gene: 12. The chain's CDR3 is CASSRRPGGIDEQFF. The DNA of the CDR3 is TGTGCCAGCAGCAGGCGGCCAGGGGGAATTGATGAGCAGTTCTTC.

The genes are TRBV5-6 and TRBJ2-7; 10 bases are shared with TRBD2. The CDR3 extends over 14 amino acids. Looked up from germline, CDR1 is SGHDT and CDR2 is YYEEEE. The trim removed 2 bases at V and 6 bases at J, leaving 5 bases unmatched. The CDR3 DNA sequence: TGTGCCAGCAGCTTAACGGGACTAGCGAGCGAGCAGTACTTC. Amino acids: CASSLTGLASEQYF.

This clonotype showed up just a few times. This chain links TRBV5-1 with TRBJ1-6, with D possibly being TRBD1 (5 bases). The V and J ends lost 6 bases and 11 bases respectively, with 18 bases between them. The CDR3 sequence is 14 residues long. Germline V gene lookup returns CDR1 SGHRS and CDR2 YFSETQ. CDR3: CASNLGLEGTPLHF. Here the CDR3 DNA reads TGCGCCAGCAACCTAGGCCTCGAGGGGACACCCCTCCACTTT.

This clonotype was counted a few times. This chain joins TRBV10-3 and TRBJ2-6; D not certain. Germline V gives CDR1 ENHRY, CDR2 SYGVKD. The length of the CDR3 is 16 residues. V gave up 7 bases and J gave up 2 bases, with 15 bases separating them. The CDR3 DNA reads TGTGCCATCAAAGGATCCCGGATTGCTGGGGCCAACGTCCTGACTTTC. It is translated as CAIKGSRIAGANVLTF.

This clonotype was counted between two and nine times. The rearrangement links TRBV6-5 to TRBJ2-1; 8 bases fit TRBD2. The V and J ends lost 0 bases and 8 bases, in that order; junction bases with no gene match: 12. This CDR3 region has 17 residues. Germline V gene lookup returns CDR1 MNHEY and CDR2 SVGAGI. The CDR3 DNA reads TGTGCCAGCAGTTACTCGAGTAGAGCTAGCGGGTACCATGAGCAGTTCTTC. It yields the protein CASSYSSRASGYHEQFF.